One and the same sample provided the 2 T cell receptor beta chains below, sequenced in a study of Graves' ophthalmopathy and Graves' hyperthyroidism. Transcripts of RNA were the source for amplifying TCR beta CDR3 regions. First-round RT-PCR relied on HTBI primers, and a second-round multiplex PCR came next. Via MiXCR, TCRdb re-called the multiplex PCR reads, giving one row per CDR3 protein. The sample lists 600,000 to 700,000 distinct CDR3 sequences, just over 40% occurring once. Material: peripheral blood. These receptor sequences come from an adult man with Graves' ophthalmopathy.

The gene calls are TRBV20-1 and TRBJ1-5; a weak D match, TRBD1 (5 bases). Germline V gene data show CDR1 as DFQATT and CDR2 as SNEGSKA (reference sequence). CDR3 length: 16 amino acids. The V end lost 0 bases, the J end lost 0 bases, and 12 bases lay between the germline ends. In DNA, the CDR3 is TGCAGTGCTAGAGACGGGGCCAGGGATAGCAATCAGCCCCAGCATTTT. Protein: CSARDGARDSNQPQHF.

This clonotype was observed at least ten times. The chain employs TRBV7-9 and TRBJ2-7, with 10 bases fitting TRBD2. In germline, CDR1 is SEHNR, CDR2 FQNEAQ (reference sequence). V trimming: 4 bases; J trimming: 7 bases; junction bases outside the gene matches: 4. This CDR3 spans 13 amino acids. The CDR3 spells CASSSSGSGEQYF. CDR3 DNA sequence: TGTGCCAGCAGCTCTAGCGGGAGTGGAGAGCAGTACTTC.